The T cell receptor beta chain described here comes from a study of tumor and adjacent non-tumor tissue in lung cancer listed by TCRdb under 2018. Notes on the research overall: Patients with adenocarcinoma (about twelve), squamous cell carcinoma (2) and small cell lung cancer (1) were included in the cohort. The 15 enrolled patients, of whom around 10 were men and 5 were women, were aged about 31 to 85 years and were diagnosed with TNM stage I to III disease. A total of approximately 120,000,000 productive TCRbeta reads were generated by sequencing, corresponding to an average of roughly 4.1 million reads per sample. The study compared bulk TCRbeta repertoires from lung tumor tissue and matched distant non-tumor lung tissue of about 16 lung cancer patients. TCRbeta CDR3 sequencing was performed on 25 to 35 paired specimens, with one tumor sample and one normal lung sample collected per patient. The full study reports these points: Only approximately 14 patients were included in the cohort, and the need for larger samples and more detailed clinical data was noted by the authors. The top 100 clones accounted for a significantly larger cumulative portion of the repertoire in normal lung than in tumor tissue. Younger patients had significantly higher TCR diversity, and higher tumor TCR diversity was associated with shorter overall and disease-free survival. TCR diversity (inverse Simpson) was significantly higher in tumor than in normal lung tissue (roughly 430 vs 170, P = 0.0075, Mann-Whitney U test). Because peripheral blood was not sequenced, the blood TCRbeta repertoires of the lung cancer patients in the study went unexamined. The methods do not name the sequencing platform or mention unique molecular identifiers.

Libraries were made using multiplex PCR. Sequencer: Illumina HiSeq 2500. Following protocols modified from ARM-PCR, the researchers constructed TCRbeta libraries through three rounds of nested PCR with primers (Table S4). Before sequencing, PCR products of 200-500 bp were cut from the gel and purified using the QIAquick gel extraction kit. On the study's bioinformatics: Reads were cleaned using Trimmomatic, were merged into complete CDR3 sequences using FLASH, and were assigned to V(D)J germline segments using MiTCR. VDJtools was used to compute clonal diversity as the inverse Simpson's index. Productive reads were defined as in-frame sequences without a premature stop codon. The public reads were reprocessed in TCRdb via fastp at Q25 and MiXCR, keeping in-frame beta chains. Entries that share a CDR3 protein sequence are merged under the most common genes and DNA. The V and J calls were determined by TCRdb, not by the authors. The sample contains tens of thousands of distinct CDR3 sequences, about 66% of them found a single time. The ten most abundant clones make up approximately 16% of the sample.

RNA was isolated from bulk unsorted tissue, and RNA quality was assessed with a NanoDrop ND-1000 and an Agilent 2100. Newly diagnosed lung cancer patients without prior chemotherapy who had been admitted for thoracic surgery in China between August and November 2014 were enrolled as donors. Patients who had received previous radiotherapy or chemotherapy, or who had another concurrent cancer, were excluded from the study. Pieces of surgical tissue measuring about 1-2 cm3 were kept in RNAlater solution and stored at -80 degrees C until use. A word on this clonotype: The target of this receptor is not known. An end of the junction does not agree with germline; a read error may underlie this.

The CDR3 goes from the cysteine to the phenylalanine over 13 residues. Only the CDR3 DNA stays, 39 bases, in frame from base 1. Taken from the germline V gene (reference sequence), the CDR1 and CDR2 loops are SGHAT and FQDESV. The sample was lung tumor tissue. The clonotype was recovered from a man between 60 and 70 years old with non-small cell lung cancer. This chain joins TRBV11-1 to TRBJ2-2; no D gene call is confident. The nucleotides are TGTGCCAGTAGCTTAGGGTATCACGGGGAGCTGTTTTTT. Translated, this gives CASSLGYHGELFF. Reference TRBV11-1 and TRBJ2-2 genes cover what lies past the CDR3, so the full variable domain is EAEVAQSPRYKITEKSQAVAFWCDPISGHATLYWYRQILGQGPELLVQFQDESVVDDSQLPKDRFSAERLKGVDSTLKIQPAELGDSAMYLCASSLGYHGELFFGEGSRLTVL.